This TCR beta chain was sequenced in a study of shared clonotypes between healthy human individuals. As to this clone: The target antigen is unknown.

CD45RO-negative, CCR7-positively selected cells formed the naive CD8 fraction, excluding terminally differentiated effector memory CD45RA+ cells. Germline V gene data show CDR1 as SEHNR and CDR2 as FQNEAQ (reference sequence). With V trimmed by 5 bases and J by 4 bases, 10 bases remained unmatched. CDR3 length equals 17 residues. Profiled with immunoSEQ multiplex PCR; TCRdb holds only in-frame clones, not every one. The sample shows some 2,100,000 clones, 85% to 95% of them seen only once. Whole-study results and caveats: Researchers found naive subsets generally carried larger estimated richness than memory subsets.

This receptor was identified in a man aged 18 to 30 in good health. Some clones in this sample may be carry-over from other donors' samples. Input material: naive CD8+ T cells from PBMCs. V is TRBV7-9 and J is TRBJ2-5, with 13 bases fitting TRBD2. The CDR3 loop is CASSPRTSGSVGETQYF. CDR3 nucleotides: TGTGCCAGCAGCCCCCGGACTAGCGGGAGTGTAGGAGAGACCCAGTACTTC.